This T cell receptor beta chain was recorded in a study of low-dose radiotherapy and immunotherapy resistance in tumors. Turning to the study itself: Every two weeks patients got nivolumab 240 mg flat dose, plus ipilimumab 1 mg/kg every six weeks, intravenously.

Time point given: after trial treatment. The treatment denotes: LDRT plus nivolumab, ipilimumab, low-dose cyclophosphamide and aspirin (RACIN trial). Nivolumab, ipilimumab, aspirin, low-dose cyclophosphamide and low-dose radiotherapy were all administered to the donors. The CDR3 contains 15 residues. Germline CDR1 reads SGDLS; CDR2 reads YYNGEE. V was cut by 0 bases and J by 6 bases, with 12 bases left in between. Priming of first-strand cDNA relied on TRAV- and TRBV-specific primers (covering alpha and beta chains). PCR amplification of the TCRs was performed with Phusion for approximately 20 PCR cycles, and it relied on a constant-region primer together with a V-primer adapter. Isolated mRNA underwent amplification by in vitro transcription. TCRdb ran MiXCR on the reads and lists one entry per CDR3 protein. This table holds tens of thousands of distinct CDR3 sequences, 20% to 25% found once. This clonotype has at least ten counts.

The sequence was collected from a female donor with ovarian cancer. The genes are TRBV9 and TRBJ1-4, with D perhaps matching TRBD1 (5 bases). This specimen was PBMCs, taken after low-dose radiotherapy plus immunotherapy. For the CDR3, the DNA is TGTGCCAGCAGCGTAGATGGGGCCGGGGATGAAAAACTGTTTTTT. This gives the protein CASSVDGAGDEKLFF.